This T cell receptor (beta chain) derives from a study of T cells in Graves' hyperthyroidism and ophthalmopathy. Researchers amplified the TCR beta CDR3 regions from RNA transcripts. HTBI primers were the set used in a first-round RT-PCR of the TCR CDR3. TCRdb passed the multiplex PCR reads through MiXCR, listing each CDR3 protein once. The table lists approximately 590,000 distinct CDR3 sequences, about half of them singletons. This clonotype was detected ten times or more. These patients, aged 18 to 65, had recently diagnosed hyperthyroidism lasting under 2 months. Criteria for exclusion of patients were uncontrolled infection, other autoimmune disease, pregnancy or lactation. The CDR3 loop spans 14 amino acids. V lost 1 base to trimming and J lost 2 bases, with 9 bases between them. Germline CDR1 is SNHLY and CDR2 is FYNNEI.

This TCR was recovered from a woman younger than 30 with Graves' hyperthyroidism. The V call is TRBV2, the J call TRBJ2-7; D is uncertain. Source material: peripheral blood or thyroid tissue (not recorded which). The CDR3 here is CASSEVARPYEQYF. CDR3 nucleotide sequence: TGTGCCAGCAGTGAAGTCGCGAGGCCCTACGAGCAGTACTTC.